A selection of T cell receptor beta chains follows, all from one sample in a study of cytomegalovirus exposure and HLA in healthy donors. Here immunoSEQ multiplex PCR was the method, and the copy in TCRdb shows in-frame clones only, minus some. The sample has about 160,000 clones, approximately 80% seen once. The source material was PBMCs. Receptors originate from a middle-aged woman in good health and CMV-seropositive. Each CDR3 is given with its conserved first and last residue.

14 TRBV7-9 CSSSLASVGQGLYF
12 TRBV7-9 CSAGQAAYEQYF
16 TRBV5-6 CASSFNGMASTDTQYF
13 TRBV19 CASSRTGANVLTF
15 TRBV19 CASSHTGTGIYGYTF
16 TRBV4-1 CASSQDLGASTDTQYF
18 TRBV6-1 CASSVFSRGRGGNTEAFF
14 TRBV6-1 CASSEGQLNTEAFF
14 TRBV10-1 CASSTGTSLETQYF
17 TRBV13 CASSLMTGVGSYNEQFF
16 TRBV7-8 CASSSSAGGANYGYTF
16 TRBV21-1 CASSKALSGGTDTQYF
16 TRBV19 CASSLTSGRADYEQYF
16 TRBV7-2 CASSLGGRGRTDTQYF
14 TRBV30 CAWSVQGGRWEQYF
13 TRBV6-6 CASSYKEKDTIYF
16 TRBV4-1 CASSQLRLAGGDEQYF
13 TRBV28 CATQQGNNQPQHF
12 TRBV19 CASSPGWAEAFF
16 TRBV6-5 CASSYSISGAREKLFF
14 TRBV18 CASSHQGSRETQYF
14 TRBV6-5 CASSINGKIDTIYF
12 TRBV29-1 CSVEDRVDGYTF
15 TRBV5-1 CASSLVGQANSEQYF
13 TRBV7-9 CASSRTTAYEQYF
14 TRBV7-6 CASSLGGSYNEQFF
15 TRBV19 CASRSGTGPYNEQFF
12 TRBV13 CASGRTLTEQYF
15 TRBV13 CASSLRRSSYNEQFF
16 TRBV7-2 CASSLRLAGGPNEQFF
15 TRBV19 CASSIQGIESYGYTF
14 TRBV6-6 CASSSGLKSTEAFF
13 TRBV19 CASSIAGWNVLTF
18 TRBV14 CASSQEGRGGPFTDTQYF
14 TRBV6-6 CASSIRGGQETQYF
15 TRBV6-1 CASDRRDSVLYGYTF
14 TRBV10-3 CAIRAGTGVETQYF
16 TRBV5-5 CASSPRLAGAPDTQYF
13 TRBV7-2 CASSLNRGREAFF
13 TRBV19 CASNTREGYGYTF
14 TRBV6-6 CASILAGNTGELFF
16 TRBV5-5 CASSPTGGAGGFGYTF
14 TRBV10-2 CASRTEAAGTEAFF
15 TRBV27 CASSLGTGGDYGYTF
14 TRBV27 CASSLREGVYEQYF
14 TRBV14 CASSPRTGNEKLFF
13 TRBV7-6 CASSLAGAYEQYF
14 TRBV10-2 CASRAGQANTEAFF